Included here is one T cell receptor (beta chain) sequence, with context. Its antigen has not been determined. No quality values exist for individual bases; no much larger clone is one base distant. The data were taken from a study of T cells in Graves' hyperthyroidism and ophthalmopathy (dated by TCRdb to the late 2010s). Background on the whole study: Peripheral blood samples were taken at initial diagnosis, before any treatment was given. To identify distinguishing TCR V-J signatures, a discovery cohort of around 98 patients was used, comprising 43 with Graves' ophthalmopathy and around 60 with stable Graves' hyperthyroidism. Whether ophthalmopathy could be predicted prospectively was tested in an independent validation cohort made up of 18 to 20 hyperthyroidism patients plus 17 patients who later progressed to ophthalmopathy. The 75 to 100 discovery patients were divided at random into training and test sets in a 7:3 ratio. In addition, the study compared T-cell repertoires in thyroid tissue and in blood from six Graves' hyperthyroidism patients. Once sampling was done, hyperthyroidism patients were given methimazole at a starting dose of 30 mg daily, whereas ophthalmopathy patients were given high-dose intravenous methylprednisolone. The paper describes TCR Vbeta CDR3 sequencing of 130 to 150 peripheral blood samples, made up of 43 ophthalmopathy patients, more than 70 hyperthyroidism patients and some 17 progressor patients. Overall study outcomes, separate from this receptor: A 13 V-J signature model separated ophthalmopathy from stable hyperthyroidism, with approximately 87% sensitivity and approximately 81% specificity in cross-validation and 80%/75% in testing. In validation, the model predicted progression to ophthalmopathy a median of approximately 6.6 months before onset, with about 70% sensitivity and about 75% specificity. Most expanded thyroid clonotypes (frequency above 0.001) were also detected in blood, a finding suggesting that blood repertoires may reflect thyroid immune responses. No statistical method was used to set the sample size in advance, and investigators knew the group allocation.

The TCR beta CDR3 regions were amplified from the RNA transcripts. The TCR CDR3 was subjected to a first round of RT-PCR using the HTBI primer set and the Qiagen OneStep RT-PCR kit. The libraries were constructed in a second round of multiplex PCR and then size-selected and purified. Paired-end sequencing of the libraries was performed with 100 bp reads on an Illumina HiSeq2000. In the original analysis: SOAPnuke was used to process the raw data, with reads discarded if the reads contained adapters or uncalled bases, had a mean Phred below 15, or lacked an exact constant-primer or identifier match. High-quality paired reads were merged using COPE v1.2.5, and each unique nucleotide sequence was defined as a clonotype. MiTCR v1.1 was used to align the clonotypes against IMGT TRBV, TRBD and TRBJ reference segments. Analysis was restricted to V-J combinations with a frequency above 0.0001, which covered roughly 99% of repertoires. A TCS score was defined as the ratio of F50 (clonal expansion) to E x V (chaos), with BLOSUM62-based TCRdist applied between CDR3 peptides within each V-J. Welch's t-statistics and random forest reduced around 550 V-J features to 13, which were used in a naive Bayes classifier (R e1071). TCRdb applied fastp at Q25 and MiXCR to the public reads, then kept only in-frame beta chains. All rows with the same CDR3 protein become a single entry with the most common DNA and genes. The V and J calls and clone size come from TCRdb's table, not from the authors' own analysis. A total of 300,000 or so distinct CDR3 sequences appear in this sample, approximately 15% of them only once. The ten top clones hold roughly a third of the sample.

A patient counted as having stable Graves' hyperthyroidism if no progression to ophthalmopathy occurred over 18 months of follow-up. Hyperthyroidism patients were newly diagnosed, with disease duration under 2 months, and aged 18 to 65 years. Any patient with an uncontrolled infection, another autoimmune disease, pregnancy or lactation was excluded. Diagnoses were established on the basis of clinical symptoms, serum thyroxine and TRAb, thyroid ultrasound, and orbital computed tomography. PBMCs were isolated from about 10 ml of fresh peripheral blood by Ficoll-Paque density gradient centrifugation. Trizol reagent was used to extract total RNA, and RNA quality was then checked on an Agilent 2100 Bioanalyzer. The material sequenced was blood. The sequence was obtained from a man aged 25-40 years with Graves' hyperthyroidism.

CDR3 loop: CASSQVGGTEAFF. DNA sequence: TGTGCCAGCAGCCAAGTGGGAGGAACTGAAGCTTTCTTT. The sequence joins TRBV14 to TRBJ1-1; the D gene is not confidently resolved. The germline V gene encodes CDR1 SGHDN and CDR2 FVKESK. The cysteine opens and the phenylalanine closes a CDR3 of 13 amino acids. Only the CDR3 part of the read is kept: 39 bases, read in frame from the first base. Cut back by 1 base and 5 bases, the V and J ends lie 8 bases apart.